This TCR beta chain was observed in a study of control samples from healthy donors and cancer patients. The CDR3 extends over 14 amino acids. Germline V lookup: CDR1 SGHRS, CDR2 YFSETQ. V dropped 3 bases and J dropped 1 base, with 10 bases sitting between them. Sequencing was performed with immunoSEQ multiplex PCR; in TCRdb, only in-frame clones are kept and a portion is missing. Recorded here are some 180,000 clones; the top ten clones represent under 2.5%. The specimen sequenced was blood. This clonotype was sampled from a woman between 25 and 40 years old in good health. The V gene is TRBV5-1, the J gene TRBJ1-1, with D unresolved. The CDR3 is CASSWSYPNTEAFF. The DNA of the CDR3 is TGCGCCAGCAGCTGGAGCTACCCGAACACTGAAGCTTTCTTT.